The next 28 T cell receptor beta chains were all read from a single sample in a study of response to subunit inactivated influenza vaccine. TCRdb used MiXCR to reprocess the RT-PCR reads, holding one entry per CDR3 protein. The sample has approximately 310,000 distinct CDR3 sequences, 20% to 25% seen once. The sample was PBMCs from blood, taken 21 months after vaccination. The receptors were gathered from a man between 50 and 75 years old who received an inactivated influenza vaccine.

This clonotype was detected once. CDR3 nucleotides: TGTGCCTGGAGATCGGGGGCATCGAACACCGGGGAGCTGTTTTTT. Protein: CAWRSGASNTGELFF. This chain joins TRBV30 and TRBJ2-2; possibly TRBD1 or TRBD2 for D (6 bases each). Germline values: CDR1 GTSNPN, CDR2 SVGIG (reference sequence). The CDR3 has 15 residues. The V end was cut by 3 bases, the J end by 0 bases, with 11 bases between.

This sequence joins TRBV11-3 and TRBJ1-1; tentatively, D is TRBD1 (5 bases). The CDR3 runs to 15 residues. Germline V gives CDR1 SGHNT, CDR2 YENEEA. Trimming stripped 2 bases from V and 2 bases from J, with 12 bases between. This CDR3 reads CASSLILRGNTEAFF. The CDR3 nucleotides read TGTGCCAGCAGCTTAATTTTAAGGGGAAACACTGAAGCTTTCTTT.

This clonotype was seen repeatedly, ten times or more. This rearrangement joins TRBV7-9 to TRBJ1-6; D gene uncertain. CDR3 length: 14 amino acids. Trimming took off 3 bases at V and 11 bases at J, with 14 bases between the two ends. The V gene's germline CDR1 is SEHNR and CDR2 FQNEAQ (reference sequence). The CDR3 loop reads CASSFSVPLAPLHF. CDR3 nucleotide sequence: TGTGCCAGCAGCTTCTCTGTACCTCTGGCACCCCTCCACTTT.

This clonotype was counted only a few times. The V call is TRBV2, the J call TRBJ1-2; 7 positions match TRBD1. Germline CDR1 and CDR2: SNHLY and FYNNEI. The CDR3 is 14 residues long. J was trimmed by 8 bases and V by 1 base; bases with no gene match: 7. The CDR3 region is CASSEGQGRWGYTF. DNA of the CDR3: TGTGCCAGCAGTGAAGGACAGGGCCGTTGGGGCTACACCTTC.

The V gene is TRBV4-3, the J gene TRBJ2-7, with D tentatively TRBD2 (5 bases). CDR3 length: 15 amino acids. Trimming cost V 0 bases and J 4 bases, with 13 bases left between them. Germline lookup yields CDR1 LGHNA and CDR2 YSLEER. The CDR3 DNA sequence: TGCGCCAGCAGCCAAGAGCTAAGCGGCGGATACGAGCAGTACTTC. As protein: CASSQELSGGYEQYF.

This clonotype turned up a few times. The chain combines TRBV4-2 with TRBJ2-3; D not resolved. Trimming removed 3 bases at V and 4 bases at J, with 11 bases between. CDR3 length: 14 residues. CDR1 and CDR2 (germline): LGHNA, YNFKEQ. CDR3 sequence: CASSQHQRADTQYF. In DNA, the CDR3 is TGTGCCAGCAGCCAGCACCAAAGGGCAGATACGCAGTATTTT.

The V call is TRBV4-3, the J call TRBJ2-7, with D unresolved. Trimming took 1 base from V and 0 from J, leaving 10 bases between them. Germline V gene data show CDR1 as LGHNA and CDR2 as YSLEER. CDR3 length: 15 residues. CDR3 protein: CASSQAARSSYEQYF. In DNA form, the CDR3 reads TGCGCCAGCAGCCAAGCGGCCCGGAGCTCCTACGAGCAGTACTTC.

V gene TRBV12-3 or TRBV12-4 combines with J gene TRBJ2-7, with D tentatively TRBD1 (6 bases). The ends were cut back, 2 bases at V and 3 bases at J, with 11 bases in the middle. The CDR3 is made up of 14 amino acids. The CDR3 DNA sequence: TGTGCCAGCAGTTTAACAGGGCCCTTCTACGAGCAGTACTTC. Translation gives CASSLTGPFYEQYF.

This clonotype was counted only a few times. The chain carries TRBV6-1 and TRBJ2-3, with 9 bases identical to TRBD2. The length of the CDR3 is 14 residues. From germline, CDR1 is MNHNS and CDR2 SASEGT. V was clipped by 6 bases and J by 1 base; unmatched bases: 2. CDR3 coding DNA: TGTGCCAGCAGACTAGCGGGCGGCACAGATACGCAGTATTTT. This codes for CASRLAGGTDTQYF.

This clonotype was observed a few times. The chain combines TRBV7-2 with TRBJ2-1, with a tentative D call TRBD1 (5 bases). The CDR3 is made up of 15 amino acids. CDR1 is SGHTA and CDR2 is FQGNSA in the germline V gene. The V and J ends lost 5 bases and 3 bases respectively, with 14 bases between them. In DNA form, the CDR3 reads TGTGCCAGCAGCAAAGAGTGGGGCAGCTACAATGAGCAGTTCTTC. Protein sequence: CASSKEWGSYNEQFF.

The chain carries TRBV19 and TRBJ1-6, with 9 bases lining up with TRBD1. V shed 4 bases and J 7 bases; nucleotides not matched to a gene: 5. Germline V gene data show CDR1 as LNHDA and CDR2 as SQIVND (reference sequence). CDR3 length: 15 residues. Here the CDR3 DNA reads TGTGCCAGTAGTACGGCCGGGACAGGGAATTCACCCCTCCACTTT. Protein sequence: CASSTAGTGNSPLHF.

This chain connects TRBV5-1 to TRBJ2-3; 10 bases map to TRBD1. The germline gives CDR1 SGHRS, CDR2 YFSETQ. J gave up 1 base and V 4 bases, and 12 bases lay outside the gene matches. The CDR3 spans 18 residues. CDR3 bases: TGCGCCAGCAGCGTCCAAACCGGGACAGGGGTTGGCACAGATACGCAGTATTTT. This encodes CASSVQTGTGVGTDTQYF.

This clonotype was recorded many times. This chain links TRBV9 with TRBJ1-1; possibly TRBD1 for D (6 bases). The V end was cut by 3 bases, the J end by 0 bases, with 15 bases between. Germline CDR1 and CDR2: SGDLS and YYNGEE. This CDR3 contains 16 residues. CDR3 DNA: TGTGCCAGCAGCGCCTCTTCAGGGGCCATGAACACTGAAGCTTTCTTT. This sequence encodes CASSASSGAMNTEAFF.

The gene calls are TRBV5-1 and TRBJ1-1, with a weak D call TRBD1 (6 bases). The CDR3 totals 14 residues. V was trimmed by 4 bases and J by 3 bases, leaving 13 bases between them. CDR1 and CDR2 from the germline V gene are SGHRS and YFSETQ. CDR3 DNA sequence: TGCGCCAGCAGCATCCACAGGGCGGACACTGAAGCTTTCTTT. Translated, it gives CASSIHRADTEAFF.

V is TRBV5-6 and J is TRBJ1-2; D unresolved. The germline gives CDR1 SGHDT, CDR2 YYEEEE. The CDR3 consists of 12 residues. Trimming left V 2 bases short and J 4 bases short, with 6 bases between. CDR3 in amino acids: CASSFSSYGYTF. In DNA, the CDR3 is TGTGCCAGCAGCTTCTCATCCTATGGCTACACCTTC.

CDR3 sequence reads: CSVEIGTGGYEQYF. The CDR3 DNA is TGCAGCGTCGAAATCGGGACAGGGGGTTACGAGCAGTACTTC. The chain joins TRBV29-1 to TRBJ2-7, with 11 bases lining up with TRBD1. The CDR3 has 14 amino acids. With 6 bases clipped from V and 4 bases from J, the junction kept 8 bases outside the gene matches. Germline V gene lookup returns CDR1 SQVTM and CDR2 ANQGSEA.

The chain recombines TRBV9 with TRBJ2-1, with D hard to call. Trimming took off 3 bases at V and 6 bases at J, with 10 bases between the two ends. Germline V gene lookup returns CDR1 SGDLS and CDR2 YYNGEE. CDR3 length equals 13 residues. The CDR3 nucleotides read TGTGCCAGCAGCGGGGGATTGGGCAATGAGCAGTTCTTC. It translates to CASSGGLGNEQFF.

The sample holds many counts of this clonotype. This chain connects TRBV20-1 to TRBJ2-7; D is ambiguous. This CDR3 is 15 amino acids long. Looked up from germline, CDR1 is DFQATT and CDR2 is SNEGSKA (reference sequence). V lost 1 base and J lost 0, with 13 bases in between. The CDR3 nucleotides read TGCAGTGCTAGAGTTCCTTCCCGGAACTCCTACGAGCAGTACTTC. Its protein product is CSARVPSRNSYEQYF.

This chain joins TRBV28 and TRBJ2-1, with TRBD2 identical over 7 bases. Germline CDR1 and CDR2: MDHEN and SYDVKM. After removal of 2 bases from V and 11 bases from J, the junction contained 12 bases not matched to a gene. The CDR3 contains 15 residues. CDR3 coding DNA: TGTGCCAGCAGTTTAGGAATCAGCGGGACCGTAAAGCAGTTCTTC. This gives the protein CASSLGISGTVKQFF.

CDR3 sequence (DNA): TGTGCCAGCAGTAGAGGGGACAGGGGTACGAGTCCCCTCCACTTT. Amino acid sequence: CASSRGDRGTSPLHF. The chain recombines TRBV6-1 with TRBJ1-6; 10 bases map to TRBD1. This CDR3 region has 15 residues. Trimming took 5 bases from V and 13 from J; bases not matched to a gene: 11. Germline V lookup: CDR1 MNHNS, CDR2 SASEGT.

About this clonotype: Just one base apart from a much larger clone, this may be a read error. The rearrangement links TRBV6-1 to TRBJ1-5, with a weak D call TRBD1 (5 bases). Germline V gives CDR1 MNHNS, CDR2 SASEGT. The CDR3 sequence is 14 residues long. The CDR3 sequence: CASSERGVDQPQQF. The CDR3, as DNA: TGTGCCAGCAGTGAGCGGGGGGTTGATCAGCCCCAGCAATTT.

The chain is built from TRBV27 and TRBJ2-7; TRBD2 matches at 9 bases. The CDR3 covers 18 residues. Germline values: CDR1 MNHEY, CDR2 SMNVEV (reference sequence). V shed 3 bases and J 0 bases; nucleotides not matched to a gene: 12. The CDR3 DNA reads TGTGCCAGCAGTTTCACTTCGTCGGCTAGCGGGGTCTCCTACGAGCAGTACTTC. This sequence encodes CASSFTSSASGVSYEQYF.

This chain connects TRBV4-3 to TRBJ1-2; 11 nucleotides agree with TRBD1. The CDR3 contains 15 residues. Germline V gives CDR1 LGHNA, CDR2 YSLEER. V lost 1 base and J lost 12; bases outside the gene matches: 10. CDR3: CASSQGTGGIEGDTF. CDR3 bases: TGCGCCAGCAGCCAAGGGACAGGGGGCATCGAGGGCGACACCTTC.

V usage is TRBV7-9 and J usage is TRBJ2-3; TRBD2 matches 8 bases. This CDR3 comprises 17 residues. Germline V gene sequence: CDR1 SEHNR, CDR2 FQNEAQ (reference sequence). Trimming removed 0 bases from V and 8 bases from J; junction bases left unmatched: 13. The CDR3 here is CASSLARSGGLGGTQYF. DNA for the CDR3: TGTGCCAGCAGCTTAGCGCGGAGCGGGGGATTGGGAGGTACGCAGTATTTT.

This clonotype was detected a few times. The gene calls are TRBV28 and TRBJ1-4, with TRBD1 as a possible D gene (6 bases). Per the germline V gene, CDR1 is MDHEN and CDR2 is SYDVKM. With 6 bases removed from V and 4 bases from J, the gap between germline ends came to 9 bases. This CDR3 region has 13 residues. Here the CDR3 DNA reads TGTGCCAGCAGAGGGGGGCGTAATGAAAAACTGTTTTTT. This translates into CASRGGRNEKLFF.

For the CDR3, the DNA is TGTGCCAGCAGCTTAGCGGAGGTGCCGAACACTGAAGCTTTCTTT. Translation: CASSLAEVPNTEAFF. J is TRBJ1-1 and V is TRBV7-9; D gene uncertain. The germline gives CDR1 SEHNR, CDR2 FQNEAQ (reference sequence). This CDR3 has 15 amino acids. V was trimmed by 0 bases and J by 1 base, leaving 9 bases between them.

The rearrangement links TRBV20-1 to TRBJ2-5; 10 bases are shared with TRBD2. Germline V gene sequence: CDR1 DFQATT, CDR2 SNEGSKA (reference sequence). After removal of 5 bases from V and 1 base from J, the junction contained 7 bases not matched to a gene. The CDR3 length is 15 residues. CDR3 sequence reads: CSAQVASGGQETQYF. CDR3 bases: TGCAGTGCTCAGGTGGCTAGCGGGGGCCAAGAGACCCAGTACTTC.

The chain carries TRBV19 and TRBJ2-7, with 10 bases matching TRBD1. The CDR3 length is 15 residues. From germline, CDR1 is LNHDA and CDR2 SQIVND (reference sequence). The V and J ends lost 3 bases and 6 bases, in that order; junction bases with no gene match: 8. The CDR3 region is CASSILGTGDSEQYF. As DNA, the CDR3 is TGTGCCAGTAGTATCCTCGGGACAGGGGACTCCGAGCAGTACTTC.